The 23 T cell receptor beta chains below all came from one sample that was sequenced in a study of long-term antiretroviral therapy in people with HIV. The authors ran the immunoSEQ assay, v3.0, at survey level. Profiling relied on immunoSEQ multiplex PCR, and the TCRdb table lists in-frame clones only, not all of them. The data hold 25,000 to 30,000 clones, with around 80% observed a single time. The sequencing used unsorted PBMCs, collected 3 years after starting antiretroviral therapy. All receptors derive from a man aged 40-49 years with HIV.

This clone was picked up a small number of times. The V and J genes are TRBV5-6 and TRBJ2-7, with D perhaps assigned TRBD1 or TRBD2 (6 bases each). The CDR3 extends over 12 amino acids. Germline assignment: CDR1 SGHDT and CDR2 YYEEEE. Deletions cut 2 bases from V and 5 bases from J, with 8 bases between. In nucleotides, the CDR3 is TGTGCCAGCAGCTTTCGGGGGCACGAGCAGTACTTC. Translation gives CASSFRGHEQYF.

This rearrangement joins TRBV30 to TRBJ2-7; possibly TRBD2 for D (5 bases). Deletions cut 5 bases from V and 3 bases from J, with 11 bases between. The V gene's germline CDR1 is GTSNPN and CDR2 SVGIG (reference sequence). The CDR3 has 12 residues. In DNA, the CDR3 is TGTGCCTGGCTTGGACGGGACTACGAGCAGTACTTC. Translated: CAWLGRDYEQYF.

The chain uses TRBV29-1 and TRBJ1-1; D is unclear. Germline V gene data show CDR1 as SQVTM and CDR2 as ANQGSEA. V was trimmed by 4 bases and J by 0 bases, leaving 18 bases between them. This CDR3 has 16 residues. For the CDR3, the DNA is TGCAGCGTTGCAAGGGCAATCAGGAGTCTGAACACTGAAGCTTTCTTT. As protein: CSVARAIRSLNTEAFF. The full variable domain, its missing parts supplied by reference TRBV29-1 and TRBJ1-1, is SAVISQKPSRDICQRGTSLTIQCQVDSQVTMMFWYRQQPGQSLTLIATANQGSEATYESGFVIDKFPISRPNLTFSTLTVSNMSPEDSSIYLCSVARAIRSLNTEAFFGQGTRLTVV.

In this sample, this clone turned up a few times. The V gene is TRBV18, the J gene TRBJ1-1; D ambiguous. The ends were cut back, 3 bases at V and 5 bases at J, with 16 bases in the middle. The CDR3 totals 15 residues. Germline CDR1 is KGHSH and CDR2 is LQKENI. This chain's CDR3 is CASSPEGRPGTEAFF. CDR3 bases: TGTGCCAGCTCACCGGAAGGACGGCCTGGGACTGAAGCTTTCTTT.

The chain combines TRBV5-4 with TRBJ1-5; D might be TRBD1 (6 bases). There are 15 residues in the CDR3. Germline CDR1 is SGHNT and CDR2 is YYREEE (reference sequence). Trimming took off 4 bases at V and 5 bases at J, with 16 bases between the two ends. CDR3 sequence: CASSIGRGRDQPQHF. In DNA, the CDR3 is TGTGCCAGCAGCATAGGGAGGGGGAGGGATCAGCCCCAGCATTTT.

The chain links TRBV27 to TRBJ2-2; no definite D call. V lost 6 bases and J lost 8, with 19 bases in between. The CDR3 length is 15 residues. The germline V gene encodes CDR1 MNHEY and CDR2 SMNVEV (reference sequence). CDR3 in DNA: TGTGCCAGCAGAAACCATCCCGGATTGGTTGGGGAGCTGTTTTTT. Translated: CASRNHPGLVGELFF.

The chain joins TRBV7-2 to TRBJ2-1, with D perhaps matching TRBD1 (5 bases). The CDR3 runs 14 residues. V dropped 3 bases and J dropped 5 bases, with 11 bases sitting between them. Per the germline V gene, CDR1 is SGHTA and CDR2 is FQGNSA. CDR3 nucleotides: TGTGCCAGCAGCTTCGCAGGGATGAACAATGAGCAGTTCTTC. Protein sequence: CASSFAGMNNEQFF.

The chain is built from TRBV4-3 and TRBJ2-3; D unclear. Germline-derived CDR1 and CDR2 are LGHNA and YSLEER. The CDR3 contains 12 residues. Trimming stripped 1 base from V and 9 bases from J, with 8 bases between. The CDR3 coding sequence is TGCGCCAGCAGCCAAGCCGGAGAGACGCAGTATTTT. This encodes CASSQAGETQYF.

This CDR3 reads CASSLEAGALLQETQYF. DNA for the CDR3: TGCGCCAGCAGCTTGGAGGCAGGGGCTCTACTCCAAGAGACCCAGTACTTC. This chain joins TRBV5-1 and TRBJ2-5; the D gene is possibly TRBD1 (6 bases). The germline V and J ends were trimmed by 0 bases and 1 base, with 16 bases remaining between them. This CDR3 spans 17 amino acids. Looked up from germline, CDR1 is SGHRS and CDR2 is YFSETQ.

This clone was detected a few times. The rearrangement links TRBV5-4 to TRBJ2-7; D not certain. V lost 0 bases to trimming and J lost 4 bases, with 8 bases between them. This CDR3 comprises 13 residues. Germline V gene sequence: CDR1 SGHNT, CDR2 YYREEE (reference sequence). Here the CDR3 DNA reads TGTGCCAGCAGCTTGGATGTGGGGTACGAGCAGTACTTC. Translation: CASSLDVGYEQYF.

This clone is a singleton in its sample. The rearrangement uses TRBV18 and TRBJ2-2; D is perhaps TRBD1 or TRBD2 (5 bases each). Between the trimmed V and J ends, which lost 6 bases and 2 bases, there was a span of 19 bases. This CDR3 comprises 17 residues. Looked up from germline, CDR1 is KGHSH and CDR2 is LQKENI. The CDR3 loop is CASSPGAVGLNTGELFF. CDR3 coding DNA: TGTGCCAGCTCCCCCGGGGCCGTGGGATTAAACACCGGGGAGCTGTTTTTT.

This clone appeared a few times. The V and J genes are TRBV6-5 and TRBJ1-4, with TRBD1 identical over 10 bases. CDR3 length: 14 amino acids. Germline V gives CDR1 MNHEY, CDR2 SVGAGI. V was clipped by 6 bases and J by 10 bases; unmatched bases: 8. CDR3 region: CASRPDRGQGKLFF. The CDR3 region has the DNA TGTGCCAGCAGGCCAGACAGGGGGCAGGGAAAACTGTTTTTT.

A single count supports this clone. The chain recombines TRBV6-1 with TRBJ1-4; no firm D call. The length of the CDR3 is 15 residues. Germline V gives CDR1 MNHNS, CDR2 SASEGT. Trimming left V 4 bases short and J 8 bases short, with 17 bases between. In DNA form, the CDR3 reads TGTGCCAGCAGTGTAGACAAATCCCGCGAGGAAAAACTGTTTTTT. Its protein is CASSVDKSREEKLFF.

This clone was counted a single time. This chain connects TRBV10-3 to TRBJ2-2; 8 bases fit TRBD1. Per germline, CDR1 ENHRY and CDR2 SYGVKD. The CDR3 has 17 amino acids. V shed 11 bases and J 8 bases; nucleotides not matched to a gene: 22. The DNA of the CDR3 is TGTGCCGCCGGACAGGGACAAGCCCCGGGGGCCAAGGGGGAGCTGTTTTTT. This codes for CAAGQGQAPGAKGELFF.

The rearrangement uses TRBV27 and TRBJ2-5; possible D gene TRBD2, 7 bases. This CDR3 contains 13 residues. The germline gives CDR1 MNHEY, CDR2 SMNVEV (reference sequence). In nucleotides, the CDR3 is TGTGTTAAGCCTGGGGGGGCCGAAGAGACCCAGTACTTC. This translates into CVKPGGAEETQYF.

The chain uses TRBV5-1 and TRBJ2-5; D possibly matches TRBD1 or TRBD2 (5 bases each). Germline V CDR1 and CDR2: SGHRS, YFSETQ. The ends were cut back, 4 bases at V and 4 bases at J, with 17 bases in the middle. The CDR3 sequence is 15 residues long. The CDR3 DNA reads TGCGCCAGCAGCCCCGGGACCCTAGGGCGAGAGACCCAGTACTTC. It translates to CASSPGTLGRETQYF. The variable domain in full, completed from reference TRBV5-1 and TRBJ2-5, reads KAGVTQTPRYLIKTRGQQVTLSCSPISGHRSVSWYQQTPGQGLQFLFEYFSETQRNKGNFPGRFSGRQFSNSRSEMNVSTLELGDSALYLCASSPGTLGRETQYFGPGTRLLVL.

For the CDR3, the DNA is TGTGCCAGCAGCTTACCCAGGGGGGAGACCCAGTACTTC. It encodes CASSLPRGETQYF. The chain links TRBV7-8 to TRBJ2-5; 7 positions match TRBD1. Germline CDR1 reads SGHVS; CDR2 reads FQNEAQ. The CDR3 is 13 amino acids. V lost 2 bases to trimming and J lost 5 bases; unmatched junction nucleotides: 2.

The V gene is TRBV7-2, the J gene TRBJ2-3; maybe TRBD1 (6 bases). The V gene lost 4 bases and the J gene lost 0 bases, with 14 bases spanning the gap. Germline V lookup: CDR1 SGHTA, CDR2 FQGNSA. The CDR3 totals 16 residues. The CDR3 coding sequence is TGTGCCAGCAGCTCCGGCTCCGGGACAAGCACAGATACGCAGTATTTT. This translates into CASSSGSGTSTDTQYF.

The chain joins TRBV5-5 to TRBJ1-2; tentative D call: TRBD1 (6 bases). Germline V gene lookup returns CDR1 SGHKS and CDR2 YYEKEE (reference sequence). The CDR3 extends over 12 amino acids. Trimming pared 3 bases from V and 4 bases from J, leaving 7 bases between. The CDR3 reads CASSSDSYGYTF. CDR3 DNA sequence: TGTGCCAGCAGCTCGGACAGCTATGGCTACACCTTC.

DNA for the CDR3: TGTGCCAGCTGCGAGGGCGGGAACACCGGGGAGCTGTTTTTT. This translates into CASCEGGNTGELFF. J is TRBJ2-2 and V is TRBV2; possible D gene TRBD2, 5 bases. CDR3 length: 14 residues. Trimming removed 8 bases at V and 1 base at J, with 11 bases between. Germline V gene sequence: CDR1 SNHLY, CDR2 FYNNEI.

This clone occurred a few times. The chain links TRBV11-2 to TRBJ2-7; D perhaps matches TRBD1 (5 bases). The germline CDR1 and CDR2 sequences are SGHAT and FQNNGV. This CDR3 has 16 residues. The V and J ends lost 6 bases and 2 bases respectively, with 20 bases between them. The DNA for the CDR3 is TGTGCCAGCAGACTGAGCTGGCAGGGCTATCCCTACGAGCAGTACTTC. Residues: CASRLSWQGYPYEQYF.

This rearrangement joins TRBV7-2 to TRBJ1-4, with no clear D. Between the trimmed V and J ends, which lost 3 bases and 4 bases, there was a span of 9 bases. The germline CDR1 and CDR2 sequences are SGHTA and FQGNSA. This CDR3 spans 14 amino acids. CDR3 DNA sequence: TGTGCCAGCAGCTTCGGGGTTGGTAATGAAAAACTGTTTTTT. It specifies CASSFGVGNEKLFF. The full variable domain, in which reference TRBV7-2 and TRBJ1-4 provide the parts outside the CDR3, is GAGVSQSPSNKVTEKGKDVELRCDPISGHTALYWYRQSLGQGLEFLIYFQGNSAPDKSGLPSDRFSAERTGGSVSTLTIQRTQQEDSAVYLCASSFGVGNEKLFFGSGTQLSVL.

V usage is TRBV5-4 and J usage is TRBJ2-2, with D hard to call. The germline V and J ends were trimmed by 3 bases and 5 bases, with 17 bases remaining between them. Germline V gives CDR1 SGHNT, CDR2 YYREEE (reference sequence). The CDR3 totals 16 residues. Here the CDR3 reads CASSSQVGSVTGELFF. As DNA, the CDR3 is TGTGCCAGCAGCTCCCAAGTCGGATCCGTGACCGGGGAGCTGTTTTTT.